Shown below are 21 T cell receptor beta chains from a single sample sequenced in a study of blood T cells in healthy people across ages (dated by TCRdb to between 2014 and 2016). Library preparation employed 5' RACE. The sequencer was an Illumina HiSeq 2500. A second PCR of about 6 to 11 cycles was performed with a sample-barcoded 5' primer and a J-beta primer mix. TCRdb redid the processing of the public reads, applying fastp at Q25 and MiXCR, and retained in-frame beta chains. CDR3 protein duplicates are merged, each entry listing the most common genes and DNA. The sample table records fewer than 800,000 distinct CDR3 sequences; approximately 31% of these occur just once. The top ten clonotypes cover 15% to 17% of the sample. Sequencing was performed on blood. The receptors stem from a woman of 80 years or more in good health. Donor details come from another sample of the same person, matched by shared clones.

On this clonotype itself: An end of the junction does not agree with germline; a read error may underlie this. The rearrangement joins TRBV2 to TRBJ2-5; tentative D call: TRBD2 (6 bases). Germline CDR1 is SNHLY and CDR2 is FYNNEI. The CDR3 runs 12 residues. CDR3 in amino acids: CASSVGGAGWIF. CDR3 bases: TGTGCCAGCAGTGTCGGAGGGGCTGGATGGATCTTC.

This clonotype was counted ten times or more. This chain joins TRBV20-1 and TRBJ1-1; unclear D gene. This CDR3 is built from 13 residues. From germline, CDR1 is DFQATT and CDR2 SNEGSKA (reference sequence). V lost 6 bases to trimming and J lost 1 base, with 12 bases between them. The chain's CDR3 is CSARRLGNTEAFF. CDR3 DNA sequence: TGCAGTGCCAGACGACTGGGGAACACTGAAGCTTTCTTT.

The CDR3 nucleotides read TGTGCCAGCAGTTCAAGGGGCCCCGGGGCAGGGGCCAGCTCCTACAATGAGCAGTTCTTC. Protein product: CASSSRGPGAGASSYNEQFF. The V gene is TRBV12-3 or TRBV12-4, the J gene TRBJ2-1; D perhaps matches TRBD1 (6 bases). This CDR3 is 20 amino acids long. Trimming took 4 bases from V and 0 from J, leaving 25 bases between them.

This clonotype was recorded at least ten times. The gene calls are TRBV7-9 and TRBJ1-2; D may be TRBD1 (5 bases). This CDR3 contains 15 residues. V was shortened by 5 bases and J by 3 bases, with 16 bases between the two germline ends. Germline V gives CDR1 SEHNR, CDR2 FQNEAQ (reference sequence). As DNA, the CDR3 is TGTGCCAGCAGCCCCGGTCAGGGAGCCCACTATGGCTACACCTTC. It codes for CASSPGQGAHYGYTF.

V usage is TRBV10-3 and J usage is TRBJ2-7; tentative D call: TRBD1 (6 bases). Trimming pared 3 bases from V and 0 bases from J, leaving 9 bases between. Germline CDR1 and CDR2: ENHRY and SYGVKD. The CDR3 is 14 amino acids. The CDR3 DNA reads TGTGCCATCAGTGAAGGGACAAGCTCCTACGAGCAGTACTTC. Encoded protein: CAISEGTSSYEQYF.

The chain couples TRBV5-1 to TRBJ1-6; 7 positions match TRBD1. CDR3 length: 15 residues. Unmatched junction bases numbered 6, after V lost 5 bases and J lost 4 bases. Germline CDR1 and CDR2: SGHRS and YFSETQ. The CDR3 DNA sequence: TGCGCCAGCAGTCCAACAGGGGATTATAATTCACCCCTCCACTTT. Residues: CASSPTGDYNSPLHF.

As regards this clonotype: Its ends do not fully match the called genes, so a read error is possible. V and J are TRBV15 and TRBJ2-5, with TRBD2 identical over 8 bases. CDR3 length equals 16 residues. The germline gives CDR1 LNHNV, CDR2 YYDKDF (reference sequence). The CDR3 bases are TGTGCCACCAGCAGAGGGTCAGCGGGGGCCTTCATTGAGCAGTACTTT. It specifies CATSRGSAGAFIEQYF.

The chain carries TRBV30 and TRBJ2-4; 11 bases are a match to TRBD1. The J call is in doubt because the DNA end fits TRBJ2-7 better. The CDR3 length is 13 residues. Germline assignment: CDR1 GTSNPN and CDR2 SVGIG (reference sequence). The CDR3 DNA reads TGTGCCGGAGAGGGACAGGGGGCCTACGAGCAGTACTTC. Protein sequence: CAGEGQGAYEQYF.

The table lists this clonotype with many counts. The gene calls are TRBV9 and TRBJ2-1; TRBD2 matches at 10 bases. The CDR3 consists of 16 residues. With V trimmed by 0 bases and J by 5 bases, 5 bases remained unmatched. CDR1 SGDLS and CDR2 YYNGEE come from the germline V gene. As DNA, the CDR3 is TGTGCCAGCAGCGTAGCTAGCGGGGGAACTCACAATGAGCAGTTCTTC. Translating it yields CASSVASGGTHNEQFF.

This clonotype was seen ten or more times. The V call is TRBV20-1, the J call TRBJ2-3, with TRBD2 matching over 10 bases. The germline V gene encodes CDR1 DFQATT and CDR2 SNEGSKA (reference sequence). The J segment lost 0 bases and the V segment lost 3 bases, leaving 12 bases of the junction unmatched. The length of the CDR3 is 18 residues. CDR3: CSASAVLAGDSSTDTQYF. CDR3 DNA: TGCAGTGCTAGCGCGGTGCTAGCGGGGGACTCTAGCACAGATACGCAGTATTTT.

CDR3 region: CASKMSSSEAFF. In nucleotides, the CDR3 is TGTGCCAGCAAAATGTCATCCTCTGAAGCTTTCTTT. The V gene is TRBV28, the J gene TRBJ1-1; D not resolved. Germline-derived CDR1 and CDR2 are MDHEN and SYDVKM. The CDR3 totals 12 residues. The V and J ends lost 7 bases and 6 bases respectively, with 12 bases between them.

This clonotype was seen repeatedly, ten times or more. The V call is TRBV28, the J call TRBJ2-1, with 8 bases fitting TRBD2. Trimming cost V 3 bases and J 9 bases; bases outside gene matches: 10. This CDR3 contains 15 residues. Per the germline V gene, CDR1 is MDHEN and CDR2 is SYDVKM. The CDR3 bases are TGTGCCAGCAGTTTGATCGGACTAGCTTCTGGTGAGCAGTTCTTC. Residues: CASSLIGLASGEQFF.

This clonotype was observed a handful of times. The chain couples TRBV9 to TRBJ1-6; D gene unclear. The germline V and J ends were trimmed by 0 bases and 4 bases, with 5 bases remaining between them. This CDR3 contains 14 residues. Germline values: CDR1 SGDLS, CDR2 YYNGEE. DNA for the CDR3: TGTGCCAGCAGCGTAGAGGGATATAATTCACCCCTCCACTTT. It specifies CASSVEGYNSPLHF.

V gene TRBV12-3 or TRBV12-4 combines with J gene TRBJ1-6; possible D gene TRBD1, 5 bases. The CDR3 is 15 amino acids. V was trimmed by 6 bases and J by 9 bases, leaving 18 bases between them. The CDR3 region is CASSQWGDSLSPLHF. CDR3 nucleotide sequence: TGTGCCAGCAGCCAGTGGGGAGACAGCCTTTCACCCCTCCACTTT.

As concerns this clonotype: A junction boundary mismatches the germline segment, possibly from a read error. The V call is TRBV12-3 or TRBV12-4, the J call TRBJ2-3; tentatively, D is TRBD2 (5 bases). The length of the CDR3 is 13 residues. The CDR3 spells CASVVGRADTQYF. Written as DNA, the CDR3 is TGTGCCAGCGTCGTAGGGAGAGCAGATACGCAATATTTT.

In DNA form, the CDR3 reads TGTGCCAGCAGTACAGGCGCCTCAGGGATGGGACCTAGCACAGATACGCAGTATTTT. Translation gives CASSTGASGMGPSTDTQYF. The chain combines TRBV6-4 with TRBJ2-3; tentatively, D is TRBD1 or TRBD2 (5 bases each). The CDR3 extends over 19 amino acids. Trimming took 5 bases from V and 0 from J, leaving 24 bases between them. Germline V lookup: CDR1 MRHNA, CDR2 SNTAGT.

Turning to this clonotype: A read error may be the cause here, since a much bigger clone is one base away. The chain carries TRBV30 and TRBJ2-1; tentatively, D is TRBD1 or TRBD2 (6 bases each). The CDR3 extends over 13 amino acids. The germline V gene has CDR1 GTSNPN and CDR2 SVGIG (reference sequence). The chain's CDR3 is CVWRGAGTNEQFF. DNA of the CDR3: TGTGTCTGGAGGGGAGCAGGGACAAATGAGCAGTTCTTC.

This clonotype was detected a few times. Given a much more abundant clone one base away, this may be a read error. The CDR3 loop is CASSSQGNYNEQYF. The CDR3 DNA follows: TGTGCCAGCAGTTCGCAGGGGAACTACAATGAGCAGTACTTC. The chain is built from TRBV6-2 or TRBV6-3 and TRBJ2-7, with D maybe TRBD1 (6 bases). Germline V CDR1 and CDR2: MNHEY, SVGEGT. CDR3 size: 14 residues. V lost 4 bases, J lost 7 bases, and 17 bases lay in between.

The table lists this clonotype with many counts. This chain joins TRBV13 and TRBJ2-5; 11 bases map to TRBD2. The CDR3 is made up of 16 amino acids. V lost 5 bases, J lost 1 base, and 6 bases stayed unmatched. Germline V CDR1 and CDR2: PRHDT, FYEKMQ (reference sequence). Written as DNA, the CDR3 is TGTGCCAGCAGCCCGACCGGGACTAGCGGCCAAGAGACCCAGTACTTC. Its translation is CASSPTGTSGQETQYF.

This clonotype has a count of ten or more. V is TRBV5-5 and J is TRBJ2-7; 9 bases align to TRBD1. CDR1 is SGHKS and CDR2 is YYEKEE in the germline V gene (reference sequence). This CDR3 is 13 amino acids long. V lost 4 bases, J lost 9 bases, and 8 bases stayed unmatched. CDR3 protein: CASSRDRALGQYF. For the CDR3, the DNA is TGTGCCAGCAGCAGGGACAGGGCACTCGGGCAGTACTTC.

This clonotype was detected ten times or more. The chain employs TRBV20-1 and TRBJ2-7; 7 nucleotides line up with TRBD1. Germline V gene lookup returns CDR1 DFQATT and CDR2 SNEGSKA (reference sequence). CDR3 length: 16 residues. J gave up 2 bases and V 0 bases, and 10 bases lay outside the gene matches. CDR3 nucleotide sequence: TGCAGTGCTAGAGATCCCCTGGGACAGCTGACCTACGAGCAGTACTTC. Translated: CSARDPLGQLTYEQYF.